This TCR beta chain was observed in a study of shared clonotypes between healthy human individuals. Study-wide points: It was anticipated that sequencing depth would influence how many clonotypes donors shared.

The authors distributed each subset's genomic DNA evenly over several immunoSEQ plates. Methods used by the authors: ImmunoSEQ sequences covered only the junction and lacked quality scores; filtering therefore differed. Sequencing was performed with immunoSEQ multiplex PCR; in TCRdb, only in-frame clones are kept and a portion is missing. V, J and clone size derive from that table, while D and trimming were established from the DNA sequence. The sample contains 450,000 or so clones, approximately 71% of which appear only once. The CDR3 totals 15 residues. Germline CDR1 and CDR2: MDHEN and SYDVKM. V gave up 2 bases and J gave up 4 bases; unmatched junction bases: 6. For this clone: Antigen specificity is unknown.

All participating donors were Caucasian adults from Nashville, Tennessee. The source material was PBMCs. The TCR comes from a woman in her thirties or forties in good health. Some clones in this sample may be carry-over from other donors' samples. The V and J genes are TRBV28 and TRBJ2-3, with 7 nucleotides matching TRBD1. The CDR3 coding sequence is TGTGCCAGCAGTTTACCCTCGACAGGGTCAGATACGCAGTATTTT. Its protein is CASSLPSTGSDTQYF.